The 25 T cell receptor beta chains reported below all come from one sample, sequenced in a study of beta chain features in type 1 diabetes. The study reverse transcribed the entire isolated RNA, so it sequenced expressed TCRB transcripts. Measured with immunoSEQ multiplex PCR; TCRdb has only the in-frame clones, and not every one. The sample yields around 430,000 clones, over 25% seen once. The specimen was naive CD4+ T cells from blood. These receptor sequences come from a man younger than 30 in good health.

The V call is TRBV9, the J call TRBJ1-5; no definite D call. The V gene's germline CDR1 is SGDLS and CDR2 YYNGEE. This CDR3 spans 15 amino acids. V lost 3 bases and J lost 5, with 15 bases in between. The chain's CDR3 is CASSAGPSFYQPQHF. CDR3 nucleotide sequence: TGTGCCAGCAGCGCCGGACCCTCTTTTTATCAGCCCCAGCATTTT.

The V and J genes are TRBV5-1 and TRBJ2-5; possibly TRBD1 for D (6 bases). V was shortened by 3 bases and J by 0 bases, with 12 bases between the two germline ends. This CDR3 has 15 residues. Germline V gene data show CDR1 as SGHRS and CDR2 as YFSETQ. CDR3 DNA: TGCGCCAGCAGCTCCGGGACACCGTACCAAGAGACCCAGTACTTC. This gives the protein CASSSGTPYQETQYF.

The chain is built from TRBV7-2 and TRBJ2-7; D remains ambiguous. The length of the CDR3 is 15 residues. Looked up from germline, CDR1 is SGHTA and CDR2 is FQGNSA. With 8 bases removed from V and 0 bases from J, the gap between germline ends came to 17 bases. The CDR3 sequence: CASALGPSSSYEQYF. In nucleotides, the CDR3 is TGTGCCAGCGCCCTAGGACCCTCAAGCTCCTACGAGCAGTACTTC.

This clone came up a few times. The chain links TRBV30 to TRBJ2-5; D gene unclear. This CDR3 has 12 residues. CDR1 is GTSNPN and CDR2 is SVGIG in the germline V gene (reference sequence). Trimming pared 2 bases from V and 7 bases from J, leaving 11 bases between. The chain's CDR3 is CAWSPTVRTQYF. In nucleotides, the CDR3 is TGTGCCTGGAGTCCCACTGTCAGGACCCAGTACTTC. Full variable domain (missing parts from reference TRBV30 and TRBJ2-5): SQTIHQWPATLVQPVGSPLSLECTVEGTSNPNLYWYRQAAGRGLQLLFYSVGIGQISSEVPQNLSASRPQDRQFILSSKKLLLSDSGFYLCAWSPTVRTQYFGPGTRLLVL.

V is TRBV9 and J is TRBJ2-7; tentatively, D is TRBD1 (6 bases). CDR3 length: 15 amino acids. The germline V gene has CDR1 SGDLS and CDR2 YYNGEE. Trimming left V 0 bases short and J 0 bases short, with 10 bases between. CDR3 protein: CASSVGDRYSYEQYF. The CDR3 DNA reads as TGTGCCAGCAGCGTAGGAGACAGGTACTCCTACGAGCAGTACTTC. The variable domain in full, with the rest retrieved from reference TRBV9 and TRBJ2-7, is DSGVTQTPKHLITATGQRVTLRCSPRSGDLSVYWYQQSLDQGLQFLIQYYNGEERAKGNILERFSAQQFPDLHSELNLSSLELGDSALYFCASSVGDRYSYEQYFGPGTRLTVT.

This rearrangement joins TRBV27 to TRBJ2-2; the D is unclear. Trimming removed 3 bases at V and 0 bases at J, with 11 bases between. The CDR3 loop spans 16 amino acids. From germline, CDR1 is MNHEY and CDR2 SMNVEV (reference sequence). CDR3 sequence: CASSLFRTANTGELFF. The CDR3 DNA sequence: TGTGCCAGCAGTTTGTTTAGGACGGCGAACACCGGGGAGCTGTTTTTT.

In this sample, this clone turned up a few times. The V call is TRBV20-1, the J call TRBJ2-7; D unclear. V was cut by 5 bases and J by 0 bases, with 5 bases left in between. Germline CDR1 is DFQATT and CDR2 is SNEGSKA (reference sequence). This CDR3 is 11 amino acids long. CDR3 nucleotides: TGCAGTGCTGCCCACTCCTACGAGCAGTACTTC. The encoded protein is CSAAHSYEQYF.

This clone appeared once. The V call is TRBV7-2, the J call TRBJ2-5, with D unclear. This CDR3 is 13 amino acids long. Trimming left V 3 bases short and J 5 bases short, with 10 bases between. Germline CDR1 and CDR2: SGHTA and FQGNSA. CDR3 coding DNA: TGTGCCAGCAGCTTGGACGGCTTGGAGACCCAGTACTTC. Its protein is CASSLDGLETQYF.

This chain connects TRBV7-9 to TRBJ2-5; D ambiguous. Germline-derived CDR1 and CDR2 are SEHNR and FQNEAQ (reference sequence). Between the trimmed V and J ends, which lost 3 bases and 2 bases, there was a span of 10 bases. The CDR3 loop spans 14 amino acids. CDR3 DNA: TGTGCCAGCAGCTTTAGGCAGCCGCAAGAGACCCAGTACTTC. Translated: CASSFRQPQETQYF.

The CDR3 coding sequence is TGTGCCAGCAGCGTCGGAGGGGTTGTAAACATTCAGTACTTC. Encoded protein: CASSVGGVVNIQYF. The chain joins TRBV7-9 to TRBJ2-4, with D maybe TRBD2 (6 bases). The germline V and J ends were trimmed by 5 bases and 6 bases, with 14 bases remaining between them. This CDR3 has 14 amino acids. In germline, CDR1 is SEHNR, CDR2 FQNEAQ (reference sequence).

The J gene is TRBJ2-3, the V gene TRBV5-1, with a weak D call TRBD2 (6 bases). CDR1 SGHRS and CDR2 YFSETQ come from the germline V gene. There are 15 residues in the CDR3. V shed 4 bases and J shed 3 bases, with 15 bases lying between them. The CDR3 loop is CASSQMTSSTDTQYF. CDR3 DNA: TGCGCCAGCAGCCAGATGACTAGTTCGACAGATACGCAGTATTTT.

Here the CDR3 DNA reads TGTGCCAGCAGCTACATGGCGGGACGGCTCTACGAGCAGTACTTC. Translation gives CASSYMAGRLYEQYF. This sequence joins TRBV7-2 and TRBJ2-7, with D perhaps matching TRBD2 (6 bases). CDR1 SGHTA and CDR2 FQGNSA come from the germline V gene. V shed 4 bases and J shed 3 bases, with 16 bases lying between them. The CDR3 has 15 amino acids.

This chain uses TRBV19 with TRBJ2-5, with D perhaps matching TRBD2 (6 bases). This CDR3 contains 14 residues. The V gene's germline CDR1 is LNHDA and CDR2 SQIVND (reference sequence). V was cut by 3 bases and J by 5 bases, with 13 bases left in between. The CDR3 loop reads CASSIGVRGETQYF. CDR3 in DNA: TGTGCCAGTAGTATTGGAGTACGGGGGGAGACCCAGTACTTC.

J is TRBJ1-5 and V is TRBV30; no clear D. Germline V gene data show CDR1 as GTSNPN and CDR2 as SVGIG (reference sequence). Trimming removed 3 bases at V and 2 bases at J, with 14 bases between. The CDR3 length is 15 residues. The CDR3 DNA sequence: TGTGCCTGGAGCGCGGGTCCGGAGGGCAATCAGCCCCAGCATTTT. It yields the protein CAWSAGPEGNQPQHF. Filled out from reference TRBV30 and TRBJ1-5, the complete variable domain reads SQTIHQWPATLVQPVGSPLSLECTVEGTSNPNLYWYRQAAGRGLQLLFYSVGIGQISSEVPQNLSASRPQDRQFILSSKKLLLSDSGFYLCAWSAGPEGNQPQHFGDGTRLSIL.

The genes are TRBV28 and TRBJ2-3, with a tentative D call TRBD2 (5 bases). Germline lookup yields CDR1 MDHEN and CDR2 SYDVKM. V lost 5 bases and J lost 3, with 15 bases in between. The CDR3 sequence is 15 residues long. The CDR3 is CASSPQRFPTDTQYF. CDR3 DNA: TGTGCCAGCAGTCCACAGCGGTTCCCAACAGATACGCAGTATTTT.

Points on this clone: The same CDR3 arises from other DNA sequences in this sample as well. The V call is TRBV7-9, the J call TRBJ1-5, with D hard to call. This CDR3 spans 15 amino acids. V lost 1 base and J 0 bases, leaving 7 bases between the germline ends. The germline V gene has CDR1 SEHNR and CDR2 FQNEAQ (reference sequence). The CDR3 region is CASSLGGYSNQPQHF. The CDR3 DNA reads as TGTGCCAGCAGCTTAGGAGGTTATAGCAATCAGCCCCAGCATTTT.

The rearrangement links TRBV27 to TRBJ2-3; perhaps TRBD1 as D (6 bases). Germline loops: CDR1 MNHEY, CDR2 SMNVEV (reference sequence). V lost 5 bases, J lost 8 bases, and 14 bases lay in between. The CDR3 runs to 13 residues. In DNA, the CDR3 is TGTGCCAGCAGTCTACCCCAGGGGACTACGCAGTATTTT. Protein product: CASSLPQGTTQYF.

The V gene is TRBV5-6, the J gene TRBJ1-5; 9 bases align to TRBD1. The CDR3 length is 17 residues. V lost 0 bases, J lost 0 bases, and 4 bases stayed unmatched. Germline V CDR1 and CDR2: SGHDT, YYEEEE. CDR3 in amino acids: CASSLAGTGLSNQPQHF. CDR3 DNA sequence: TGTGCCAGCAGCTTGGCCGGGACAGGGCTTAGCAATCAGCCCCAGCATTTT.

This chain links TRBV4-1 with TRBJ2-7; TRBD1 matches 9 bases. CDR3 length equals 14 residues. Germline trimming cut 2 bases from V and 6 bases from J; bases unmatched to any gene: 5. Germline V gene lookup returns CDR1 MGHRA and CDR2 YSYEKL. CDR3 DNA: TGCGCCAGCAGCCAACCGGGACAGGGAGGCGAGCAGTACTTC. Translation gives CASSQPGQGGEQYF.

The chain couples TRBV5-1 to TRBJ1-2, with 8 bases fitting TRBD1. This CDR3 region has 14 residues. The V and J ends lost 4 bases and 2 bases, in that order; junction bases with no gene match: 4. CDR1 and CDR2 from the germline V gene are SGHRS and YFSETQ. Here the CDR3 DNA reads TGCGCCAGCAGCCCCAGGACAGGGAACTATGGCTACACCTTC. Residues: CASSPRTGNYGYTF.

This clone was recorded a few times. The V and J genes are TRBV20-1 and TRBJ2-7; possibly TRBD2 for D (6 bases). Per germline, CDR1 DFQATT and CDR2 SNEGSKA (reference sequence). Trimming left V 8 bases short and J 6 bases short, with 14 bases between. The CDR3 consists of 11 residues. CDR3 nucleotide sequence: TGCAGTCTTCACGCGGGGTTCGAGCAGTACTTC. Translation: CSLHAGFEQYF.

This clone was picked up a small number of times. The chain uses TRBV30 and TRBJ2-5; no clear D gene. The CDR3 runs 13 residues. The germline gives CDR1 GTSNPN, CDR2 SVGIG (reference sequence). Trimming cost V 0 bases and J 4 bases, with 9 bases left between them. CDR3 loop: CAWSVWQRETQYF. The CDR3 DNA reads TGTGCCTGGAGTGTCTGGCAACGAGAGACCCAGTACTTC. Based on the CDR3 plus reference TRBV30 and TRBJ2-5, the full variable domain is SQTIHQWPATLVQPVGSPLSLECTVEGTSNPNLYWYRQAAGRGLQLLFYSVGIGQISSEVPQNLSASRPQDRQFILSSKKLLLSDSGFYLCAWSVWQRETQYFGPGTRLLVL.

This chain uses TRBV7-2 with TRBJ2-1, with a possible D match to TRBD2 (6 bases). V gave up 1 base and J gave up 7 bases, with 11 bases separating them. CDR3 length: 14 residues. CDR1 and CDR2 from the germline V gene are SGHTA and FQGNSA. The DNA for the CDR3 is TGTGCCAGCAGCTTAGTAGGACTAAGAAATGAGCAGTTCTTC. It is translated as CASSLVGLRNEQFF.

This sequence joins TRBV12-5 and TRBJ2-1; D possibly matches TRBD1 or TRBD2 (5 bases each). The CDR3 runs to 15 residues. Germline V gives CDR1 LGHNT, CDR2 FRNRAP. The ends were cut back, 3 bases at V and 0 bases at J, with 9 bases in the middle. The CDR3 is CASGFGTVSYNEQFF. The CDR3 DNA sequence: TGTGCTAGTGGTTTCGGGACGGTCTCCTACAATGAGCAGTTCTTC. The full variable domain, completed using reference TRBV12-5 and TRBJ2-1, is DARVTQTPRHKVTEMGQEVTMRCQPILGHNTVFWYRQTMMQGLELLAYFRNRAPLDDSGMPKDRFSAEMPDATLATLKIQPSEPRDSAVYFCASGFGTVSYNEQFFGPGTRLTVL.

This clone showed up just a few times. The chain employs TRBV5-4 and TRBJ2-1; TRBD1 or TRBD2 may be the D gene (5 bases each). With 3 bases removed from V and 1 base from J, the gap between germline ends came to 11 bases. CDR1 is SGHNT and CDR2 is YYREEE in the germline V gene (reference sequence). CDR3 length: 15 amino acids. CDR3 in DNA: TGTGCCAGCAGCTCCGGGACCCCGTCCTACAATGAGCAGTTCTTC. It translates to CASSSGTPSYNEQFF.